The 17 T cell receptor beta chains presented below share a single source sample, sequenced in a study of blood T cell repertoires in COVID-19 (TCRdb year 2020). Library creation used the immunoSEQ multiplex PCR assay. In its TCRdb copy, this immuneACCESS table keeps in-frame sequences only and misses some clones. Where compared with another copy, unresolved V genes explain less than half of these, and the others have no known cause. The sample records tens of thousands of clones, around nine tenths of which are singletons. The ten largest clonotypes hold around 7.3% of the sample. Input material: peripheral blood. These receptors were taken from a man older than 75 with active or convalescent COVID-19.

The chain uses TRBV5-8 and TRBJ1-6; D possibly corresponds to TRBD1 (6 bases). V lost 2 bases, J lost 0 bases, and 15 bases lay in between. CDR1 is SGHTS and CDR2 is YDEGEE in the germline V gene. This CDR3 has 18 amino acids. The CDR3 is CASSFHQGIFSYNSPLHF. The CDR3 DNA follows: TGTGCCAGCAGCTTTCATCAGGGGATTTTCTCCTATAATTCACCCCTCCACTTT.

V and J are TRBV20-1 and TRBJ1-2, with 7 nucleotides matching TRBD1. Germline loops: CDR1 DFQATT, CDR2 SNEGSKA (reference sequence). The CDR3 is made up of 15 amino acids. The trim removed 6 bases at V and 8 bases at J, leaving 18 bases unmatched. The CDR3 reads CSASWDSREGRGYTF. CDR3 coding DNA: TGCAGTGCAAGTTGGGACAGCCGCGAGGGTAGGGGCTACACCTTC.

The gene calls are TRBV6-5 and TRBJ1-2; TRBD1 aligns across 7 bases. The CDR3 sequence is 12 residues long. The V and J ends lost 5 bases and 7 bases, in that order; junction bases with no gene match: 4. CDR1 and CDR2 (germline): MNHEY, SVGAGI. CDR3 amino acids: CASSRQGSGYTF. The CDR3, as DNA: TGTGCCAGCAGTCGACAGGGCTCTGGCTACACCTTC.

The chain couples TRBV30 to TRBJ2-6; possible D gene TRBD1, 5 bases. Deletions cut 5 bases from V and 1 base from J, with 6 bases between. Germline V gene lookup returns CDR1 GTSNPN and CDR2 SVGIG (reference sequence). This CDR3 region has 13 residues. The DNA for the CDR3 is TGTGCCTGGGACAGTTCTGGGGCCAACGTCCTGACTTTC. Protein product: CAWDSSGANVLTF. Full variable domain (missing parts from reference TRBV30 and TRBJ2-6): SQTIHQWPATLVQPVGSPLSLECTVEGTSNPNLYWYRQAAGRGLQLLFYSVGIGQISSEVPQNLSASRPQDRQFILSSKKLLLSDSGFYLCAWDSSGANVLTFGAGSRLTVL.

The chain combines TRBV4-1 with TRBJ1-3; D ambiguous. Trimming left V 2 bases short and J 0 bases short, with 11 bases between. The CDR3 is made up of 16 amino acids. Germline V CDR1 and CDR2: MGHRA, YSYEKL. The CDR3 here is CASSQPKQLSGNTIYF. The CDR3 DNA reads as TGCGCCAGCAGCCAACCGAAACAGCTCTCTGGAAACACCATATATTTT.

DNA for the CDR3: TGTGCCAGCAGCATGGGGGGACCGTCCCACTATGGCTACACCTTC. It encodes CASSMGGPSHYGYTF. This chain joins TRBV6-5 and TRBJ1-2; possibly TRBD1 for D (5 bases). This CDR3 has 15 amino acids. The ends were cut back, 6 bases at V and 3 bases at J, with 17 bases in the middle. Germline CDR1 and CDR2: MNHEY and SVGAGI.

This clone has a single count. The chain carries TRBV30 and TRBJ2-3; 9 bases fit TRBD2. The trim removed 4 bases at V and 5 bases at J, leaving 7 bases unmatched. Per germline, CDR1 GTSNPN and CDR2 SVGIG (reference sequence). The CDR3 contains 14 residues. Here the CDR3 reads CAWNSGSPLDTQYF. CDR3 DNA: TGTGCCTGGAATAGCGGGAGCCCCTTAGATACGCAGTATTTT.

V and J are TRBV9 and TRBJ1-3; D gene unclear. Per the germline V gene, CDR1 is SGDLS and CDR2 is YYNGEE. The V and J ends lost 4 bases and 0 bases respectively, with 8 bases between them. CDR3 length: 14 residues. CDR3 coding DNA: TGTGCCAGCAGCCCACATGTCTCTGGAAACACCATATATTTT. This translates into CASSPHVSGNTIYF.

The V gene is TRBV6-6, the J gene TRBJ1-1; TRBD1 agrees at 7 bases. The length of the CDR3 is 14 residues. The germline V gene encodes CDR1 MNHNY and CDR2 SVGAGI (reference sequence). V lost 6 bases, J lost 2 bases, and 6 bases stayed unmatched. The CDR3 bases are TGTGCCAGCAGCGACAGGGTCGGCAACACTGAAGCTTTCTTT. Encoded protein: CASSDRVGNTEAFF.

This chain uses TRBV6-6 with TRBJ1-6; 7 nucleotides align to TRBD1. The CDR3 runs 16 residues. The junction had 11 bases not matched to a gene; V was cut back by 2 bases and J by 10 bases. Germline CDR1 is MNHNY and CDR2 is SVGAGI (reference sequence). CDR3 in amino acids: CASSYQRDSRRSPLHF. The CDR3 DNA reads TGTGCCAGCAGTTACCAAAGGGACAGTCGAAGGTCACCCCTCCACTTT.

This clone has just a few counts. The chain is built from TRBV11-3 and TRBJ1-2; 7 positions agree with TRBD1. Trimming removed 5 bases from V and 9 bases from J; junction bases left unmatched: 6. This CDR3 is built from 12 residues. Per germline, CDR1 SGHNT and CDR2 YENEEA. CDR3 bases: TGTGCCAGCAGCGGCAGGGACAGTCGCTACACCTTC. As protein: CASSGRDSRYTF.

The genes are TRBV9 and TRBJ2-3, with 7 bases identical to TRBD2. Germline assignment: CDR1 SGDLS and CDR2 YYNGEE. The CDR3 is 16 amino acids. The J segment lost 2 bases and the V segment lost 0 bases, leaving 6 bases of the junction unmatched. CDR3 sequence reads: CASSVDPSGPTDTQYF. CDR3 bases: TGTGCCAGCAGCGTAGATCCTAGCGGACCCACAGATACGCAGTATTTT.

This chain uses TRBV27 with TRBJ1-1; 7 positions agree with TRBD1. From germline, CDR1 is MNHEY and CDR2 SMNVEV (reference sequence). V shed 10 bases and J 1 base; nucleotides not matched to a gene: 12. The CDR3 length is 15 residues. In nucleotides, the CDR3 is TGTGCCACCCGACGGGGGGGACAGACGAACACTGAAGCTTTCTTT. Translation: CATRRGGQTNTEAFF.

The chain joins TRBV5-1 to TRBJ2-5; possibly TRBD2 for D (5 bases). The CDR3 extends over 13 amino acids. V was trimmed by 2 bases and J by 7 bases, leaving 12 bases between them. Germline V gives CDR1 SGHRS, CDR2 YFSETQ. Written as DNA, the CDR3 is TGCGCCAGCAGCTTCGAAGGAGAGGGGACCCAGTACTTC. This sequence encodes CASSFEGEGTQYF.

This clone appeared a single time. This rearrangement joins TRBV3-1 (or the pseudogene TRBV3-2) to TRBJ1-5; D call uncertain. Germline V gene sequence: CDR1 LGHDT, CDR2 YNNKEL (reference sequence). This CDR3 has 14 residues. With 2 bases removed from V and 0 bases from J, the gap between germline ends came to 5 bases. In nucleotides, the CDR3 is TGTGCCAGCAGCCAACGGGGTAGCAATCAGCCCCAGCATTTT. This codes for CASSQRGSNQPQHF.

The rearrangement uses TRBV6-5 and TRBJ2-1, with a possible D match to TRBD2 (5 bases). The CDR3 is made up of 13 amino acids. The germline CDR1 and CDR2 sequences are MNHEY and SVGAGI. Trimming removed 5 bases at V and 8 bases at J, with 13 bases between. CDR3 coding DNA: TGTGCCAGCAGTCTGGAGGTGGCTCATGAGCAGTTCTTC. Translated, it gives CASSLEVAHEQFF.

This clone was recorded once. The chain has TRBV11-2 and TRBJ1-2; D ambiguous. Germline V gene data show CDR1 as SGHAT and CDR2 as FQNNGV. The CDR3 sequence is 13 residues long. The V gene lost 4 bases and the J gene lost 7 bases, with 13 bases spanning the gap. For the CDR3, the DNA is TGTGCCAGCAGCTCCGCGGGTTGGGGTGGCTACACCTTC. It encodes CASSSAGWGGYTF.